The following is a TCR beta chain sequence with its context. Profiling relied on immunoSEQ multiplex PCR, and the TCRdb table lists in-frame clones only, not all of them. Among 250,000 to 350,000 clones listed, roughly 90% were seen once. These data originate in a study of cytomegalovirus exposure and HLA in healthy donors. The CDR3 extends over 15 amino acids. Per the germline V gene, CDR1 is MNHEY and CDR2 is SMNVEV (reference sequence). The V segment lost 4 bases and the J segment 2 bases; nucleotides outside the gene matches: 8. The chain is built from TRBV27 and TRBJ2-7, with 7 positions matching TRBD1. The sequencing input was PBMCs. The receptor was derived from a woman younger than 30 in good health and CMV-seronegative. The CDR3 region has the DNA TGTGCCAGCAGTTGGGCGACAGGGAGAACCTACGAGCAGTACTTC. This encodes CASSWATGRTYEQYF.